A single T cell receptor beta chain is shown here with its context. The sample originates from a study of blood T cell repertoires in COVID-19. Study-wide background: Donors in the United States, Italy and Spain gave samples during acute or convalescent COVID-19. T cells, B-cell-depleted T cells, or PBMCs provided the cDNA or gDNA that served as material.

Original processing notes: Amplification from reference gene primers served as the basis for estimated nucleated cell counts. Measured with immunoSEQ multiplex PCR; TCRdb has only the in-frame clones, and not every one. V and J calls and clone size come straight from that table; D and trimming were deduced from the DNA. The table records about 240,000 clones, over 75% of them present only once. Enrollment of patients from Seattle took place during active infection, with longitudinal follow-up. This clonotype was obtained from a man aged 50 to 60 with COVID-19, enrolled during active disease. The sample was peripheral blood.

The CDR3 DNA reads as TGTGCCACCAGCAGGGTGACAGGGAGCAATCAGCCCCAGCATTTT. Its protein product is CATSRVTGSNQPQHF. The genes are TRBV15 and TRBJ1-5; 7 bases agree with TRBD1. V trimming: 3 bases; J trimming: 1 base; junction bases outside the gene matches: 3. Germline CDR1 is LNHNV and CDR2 is YYDKDF (reference sequence). This CDR3 is built from 15 residues. Supplemented by reference TRBV15 and TRBJ1-5, the full variable domain reads DAMVIQNPRYQVTQFGKPVTLSCSQTLNHNVMYWYQQKSSQAPKLLFHYYDKDFNNEADTPDNFQSRRPNTSFCFLDIRSPGLGDTAMYLCATSRVTGSNQPQHFGDGTRLSIL.